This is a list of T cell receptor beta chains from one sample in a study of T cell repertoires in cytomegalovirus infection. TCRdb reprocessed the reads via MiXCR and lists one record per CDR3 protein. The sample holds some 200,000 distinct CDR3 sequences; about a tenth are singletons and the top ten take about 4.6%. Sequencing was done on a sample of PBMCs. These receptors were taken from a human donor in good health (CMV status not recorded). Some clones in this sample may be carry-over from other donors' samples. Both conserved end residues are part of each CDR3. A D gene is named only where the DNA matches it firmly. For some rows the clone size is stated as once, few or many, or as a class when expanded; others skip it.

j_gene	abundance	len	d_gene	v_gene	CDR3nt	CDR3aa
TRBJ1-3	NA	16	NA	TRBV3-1	TGTGCCAGCAGCCCCCGGGGGGCCACAGCATACGACACCATATATTTT	CASSPRGATAYDTIYF
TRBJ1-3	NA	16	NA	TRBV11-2	TGTGCCAGCAGCTTCCGGACAAGCGAATCTGGAAAAACCATATATTTT	CASSFRTSESGKTIYF
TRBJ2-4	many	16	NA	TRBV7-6	TGTGCCAGCAGCTTAGGATTCGGGGGGCCTCAAAACATTCAGTACTTC	CASSLGFGGPQNIQYF
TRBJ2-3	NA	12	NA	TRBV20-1	TGCAGTGCTAGCCACCCCCCAGATACGCAGTATTTT	CSASHPPDTQYF
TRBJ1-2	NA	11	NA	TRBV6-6	TGTGCCAGCTGGCAGGGGACTGGCTACACCTTC	CASWQGTGYTF
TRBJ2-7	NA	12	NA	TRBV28	TGTGCCACCCGGGGGAGTTCCTACGAGCAGTACTTC	CATRGSSYEQYF
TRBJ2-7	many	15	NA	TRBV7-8	TGTGCCAGCAGCCCCATTTGGGGAGGCTCCTACGAGCAGTACTTC	CASSPIWGGSYEQYF
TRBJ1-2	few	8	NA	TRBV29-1	TGCAGCGTAAGTGGCTACACCTTC	CSVSGYTF
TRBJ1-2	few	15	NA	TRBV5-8	TGTGCCAGCAGCTTGGTACCCAGAACTAACTATGGCTACACCTTC	CASSLVPRTNYGYTF
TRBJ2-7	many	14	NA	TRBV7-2	TGTGCCAGCAGCTTATCAGGGGCCACCTACGAGCAGTACTTC	CASSLSGATYEQYF
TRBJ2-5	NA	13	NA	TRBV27	TGTGCCAGCAGTTCAGGATGGAAAGAGACCCAGTACTTC	CASSSGWKETQYF
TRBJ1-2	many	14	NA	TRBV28	TGTGCCAGCAGTACAGGGAGGGGTAACTATGGCTACACCTTC	CASSTGRGNYGYTF
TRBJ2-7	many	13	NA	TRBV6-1	TGTGCCAGCAGTGAAGCGAACGGGTACGAGCAGTACTTC	CASSEANGYEQYF
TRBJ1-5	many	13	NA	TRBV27	TGTGCCAGCAGTTTAATGGGTAGTCAGCCCCAGCATTTT	CASSLMGSQPQHF
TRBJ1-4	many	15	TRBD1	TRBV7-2	TGTGCCAGCAGCTTTAAGGGGGACAGGGCTCAAAAACTGTTTTTT	CASSFKGDRAQKLFF
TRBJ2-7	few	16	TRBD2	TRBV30	TGTGCCTTCGGGACTAGCCGAACCAAAGAGCCCTACGAGCAGTACTTC	CAFGTSRTKEPYEQYF
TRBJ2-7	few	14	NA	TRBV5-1	TGCGCCAGCAGCTTCTACCAGGGTGGTTACGAGCAGTACTTC	CASSFYQGGYEQYF
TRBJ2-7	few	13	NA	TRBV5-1	TGCGCCAGCAGCATTAGTCTCACCTACGAGCAGTACTTC	CASSISLTYEQYF
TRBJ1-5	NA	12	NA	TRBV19	TGTGCCACCGGGGGGATGGGTCAGCCCCAGCATTTT	CATGGMGQPQHF
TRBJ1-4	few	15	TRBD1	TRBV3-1	TGTGCCAGCAGCCTCGGGACAGGGGAAAAGGAAAAACTGTTTTTT	CASSLGTGEKEKLFF
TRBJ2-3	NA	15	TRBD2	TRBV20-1	TGCAGTGCTAGAGACGGGAGGGCCGTGACAGATACGCAGTATTTT	CSARDGRAVTDTQYF
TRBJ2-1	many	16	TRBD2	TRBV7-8	TGTGCCAGCAGCCCACCCGGGACTAGCGGGAGTTTCGGGGGGTTCTTC	CASSPPGTSGSFGGFF
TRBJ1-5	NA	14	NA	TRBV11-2	TGTGCCAGCAGCTTAGTACAGGGAGACCAGCCCCAGCATTTT	CASSLVQGDQPQHF
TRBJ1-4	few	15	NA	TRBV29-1	TGCAGCGTTGAAGAAGGGACAACGATTAATGAAAAACTGTTTTTT	CSVEEGTTINEKLFF
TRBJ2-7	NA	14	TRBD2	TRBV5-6	TGTGCCAGCAGCTTGGCGACTAGCCCTTACGAGCAGTACTTC	CASSLATSPYEQYF
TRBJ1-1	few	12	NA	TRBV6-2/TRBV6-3	TGTGCCAGCAGTTCGGACAGATGGGGAGCTTTCTTT	CASSSDRWGAFF
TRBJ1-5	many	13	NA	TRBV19	TGTGCCAGCTCGGCAGGGAGCAATCAGCCCCAGCATTTT	CASSAGSNQPQHF
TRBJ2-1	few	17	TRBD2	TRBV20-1	TGCAGTGCTAGATGGGTAGCGGGAGGCCCTGGGGGGAATGAGCAGTTCTTC	CSARWVAGGPGGNEQFF
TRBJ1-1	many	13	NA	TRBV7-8	TGTGCCAGCAGCCCTACAAGGAACACTGAAGCTTTCTTT	CASSPTRNTEAFF
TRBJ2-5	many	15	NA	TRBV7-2	TGTGCCAGCAGCCCGCGACGCGGACTCGACGGGACCCAGTACTTC	CASSPRRGLDGTQYF
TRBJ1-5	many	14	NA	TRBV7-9	TGTGCCAGCAGCTCGGGGGGGGGCAATCAGCCCCAGCATTTT	CASSSGGGNQPQHF
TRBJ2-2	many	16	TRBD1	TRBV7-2	TGTGCCAGCAGTAAAACCGGGACAGCGAACACCGGGGAGCTGTTTTTT	CASSKTGTANTGELFF
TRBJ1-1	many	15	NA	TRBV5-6	TGTGCCAGCAGCCCCATCGACGGAACCTATTCTGAAGCTTTCTTT	CASSPIDGTYSEAFF
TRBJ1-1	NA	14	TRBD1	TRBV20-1	TGCAGTGCCAGACAGGGGGCAATGAACACTGAAGCTTTCTTT	CSARQGAMNTEAFF
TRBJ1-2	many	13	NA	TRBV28	TGTGCCAGCAGTTTATACACGCACTATGGCTACACCTTC	CASSLYTHYGYTF
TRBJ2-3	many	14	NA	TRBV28	TGTGCCAGCAGTTTTACGGGGCGTGCAGATACGCAGTATTTT	CASSFTGRADTQYF
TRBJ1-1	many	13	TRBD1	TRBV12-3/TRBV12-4	TGTGCCAGCAGACGGACAGGGGGCACTGAAGCTTTCTTT	CASRRTGGTEAFF
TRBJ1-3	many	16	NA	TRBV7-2	TGTGCCAGCAGCCCTCCCCCAAGGGGCGCTGGAAACACCATATATTTT	CASSPPPRGAGNTIYF
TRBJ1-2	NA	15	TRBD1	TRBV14	TGTGCCAGCAGAAAGACAGGGCGCCTTAACTATGGCTACACCTTC	CASRKTGRLNYGYTF
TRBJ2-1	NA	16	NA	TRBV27	TGTGCCAGCAGGAAACTTCGACTAGACTCCTACAATGAGCAGTTCTTC	CASRKLRLDSYNEQFF
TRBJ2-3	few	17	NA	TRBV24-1	TGTGCCACCAGTGATTTGCATGGCGGCCCGAACGGGGATACGCAGTATTTT	CATSDLHGGPNGDTQYF
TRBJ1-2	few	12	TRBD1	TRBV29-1	TGCAGCCTGTGGACAGGGGTCGATGGCTACACCTTC	CSLWTGVDGYTF
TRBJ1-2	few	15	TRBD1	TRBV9	TGTGCCAGCAGCGCAGGACAGGTCCCATACTATGGCTACACCTTC	CASSAGQVPYYGYTF
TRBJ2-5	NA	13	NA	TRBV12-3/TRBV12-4	TGTGCCAGCAGTTTAGGGTCTATCGGTCCCCAGCACTTC	CASSLGSIGPQHF
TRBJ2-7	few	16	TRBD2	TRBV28	TGTGCCAGCAGTTTATATTCTAGCGGGAGTCCCTACGAGCAGTACTTC	CASSLYSSGSPYEQYF
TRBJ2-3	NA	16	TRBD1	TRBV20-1	TGCAGTGCTAGAGATCTGAAGGGGGCGGATCCAGATACGCAGTATTTT	CSARDLKGADPDTQYF